The 19 T cell receptor beta chains in this list originate from one sample, sequenced in a study of Ad26.COV2.S vaccination and SARS-CoV-2 variants. Profiled with immunoSEQ multiplex PCR; TCRdb holds only in-frame clones, not every one. The repertoire holds 200,000 to 250,000 clones, with roughly 90% as singletons. The sample's treatment: roughly 18 received Ad26.COV2.S at low or high dose, single or two shots; about 5 received placebo; per-sample allocation not given. Collection of samples fell on day 63 after the first vaccine or placebo injection. This specimen was peripheral blood, taken in a trial of Ad26.COV2.S vaccine versus placebo. The receptors here all came from a person between 18 and 65 years old who received the Ad26.COV2.S COVID-19 vaccine or a placebo.

The chain combines TRBV7-2 with TRBJ2-7, with 8 nucleotides matching TRBD1. The V segment lost 1 base and the J segment 2 bases; nucleotides outside the gene matches: 10. Germline V gene data show CDR1 as SGHTA and CDR2 as FQGNSA. This CDR3 is built from 17 residues. The CDR3 DNA reads as TGTGCCAGCAGCTTAGTGTCGACAGGGGAACAACCCTACGAGCAGTACTTC. Protein product: CASSLVSTGEQPYEQYF.

The rearrangement links TRBV28 to TRBJ2-7; either TRBD1 or TRBD2 may fit D (6 bases each). Deletions cut 5 bases from V and 6 bases from J, with 26 bases between. Germline lookup yields CDR1 MDHEN and CDR2 SYDVKM. The CDR3 has 17 residues. The CDR3 spells CASSPSPGAGLVGEQYF. In DNA form, the CDR3 reads TGTGCCAGCAGTCCCTCCCCGGGGGCAGGTCTTGTGGGCGAGCAGTACTTC.

The CDR3 reads CASSLAGAEKTDTQYF. The CDR3 DNA reads TGTGCCAGCAGCTTGGCCGGGGCTGAGAAAACAGATACGCAGTATTTT. The chain has TRBV5-4 and TRBJ2-3; D could derive from TRBD1 or TRBD2 (5 bases each). The CDR3 runs 16 residues. Trimming took 0 bases from V and 3 from J, leaving 14 bases between them. Germline V CDR1 and CDR2: SGHNT, YYREEE (reference sequence).

The gene calls are TRBV28 and TRBJ2-7, with 12 nucleotides matching TRBD1. The CDR3 length is 19 residues. J gave up 5 bases and V 2 bases, and 16 bases lay outside the gene matches. From germline, CDR1 is MDHEN and CDR2 SYDVKM. DNA for the CDR3: TGTGCCAGCAGTTTAACTCTCTTTAAACCGGGACAGGGGGCCCACGAGCAGTACTTC. It translates to CASSLTLFKPGQGAHEQYF.

As regards this clone: A read error may account for a junction end that differs from germline. The genes are TRBV6-1 and TRBJ2-2; unclear D gene. CDR1 is MNHNS, CDR2 SASEGT, per germline. The CDR3 covers 16 residues. The CDR3 DNA is TGTGCCGGCAGTGTAAAGGGCCTCGCCGGGACCGGGGAGCTGTTTTTT. Protein: CAGSVKGLAGTGELFF.

The V gene is TRBV3-1 (or the pseudogene TRBV3-2), the J gene TRBJ2-1; TRBD1 or TRBD2 may be the D gene (5 bases each). This CDR3 spans 17 amino acids. V was cut by 0 bases and J by 8 bases, with 20 bases left in between. Germline V gene lookup returns CDR1 LGHDT and CDR2 YNNKEL (reference sequence). CDR3: CASSQEAVGLAGDEQFF. The CDR3 DNA follows: TGTGCCAGCAGCCAAGAAGCGGTGGGGCTAGCCGGGGATGAGCAGTTCTTC.

The V gene is TRBV6-5, the J gene TRBJ2-5; 7 bases fit TRBD2. Germline V gene data show CDR1 as MNHEY and CDR2 as SVGAGI. J was trimmed by 5 bases and V by 6 bases; bases with no gene match: 9. CDR3 length: 14 residues. The DNA of the CDR3 is TGTGCCAGCAGCCCGGGGGAGGGATGGGAGACCCAGTACTTC. This translates into CASSPGEGWETQYF.

CDR3 sequence reads: CASSQDWGGPGNTIYF. The CDR3, as DNA: TGCGCCAGCAGCCAAGATTGGGGGGGACCTGGAAACACCATATATTTT. The chain couples TRBV4-1 to TRBJ1-3; possibly TRBD1 for D (5 bases). Trimming took 0 bases from V and 2 from J, leaving 11 bases between them. The CDR3 sequence is 16 residues long. Germline-derived CDR1 and CDR2 are MGHRA and YSYEKL.

The CDR3 spells CASRTGLNSPLHF. The CDR3, as DNA: TGTGCCAGCAGGACAGGGCTTAATTCACCCCTCCACTTT. This rearrangement joins TRBV28 to TRBJ1-6; the match to TRBD1 covers 7 bases. Germline V gene data show CDR1 as MDHEN and CDR2 as SYDVKM. The length of the CDR3 is 13 residues. V trimming: 6 bases; J trimming: 6 bases; junction bases outside the gene matches: 2.

The genes are TRBV19 and TRBJ1-2, with D perhaps matching TRBD1 (5 bases). This CDR3 region has 13 residues. The germline V gene has CDR1 LNHDA and CDR2 SQIVND (reference sequence). Trimming took 4 bases from V and 2 from J, leaving 8 bases between them. The chain's CDR3 is CASSTTVNYGYTF. CDR3 in DNA: TGTGCCAGTAGTACGACAGTCAACTATGGCTACACCTTC.

The CDR3 DNA sequence: TGTGCCAGCAGTTTTAGGAGATGGACTGAAGCTTTCTTT. This codes for CASSFRRWTEAFF. The rearrangement uses TRBV28 and TRBJ1-1; D not certain. Germline-derived CDR1 and CDR2 are MDHEN and SYDVKM. The V end lost 3 bases, the J end lost 5 bases, and 10 bases lay between the germline ends. The CDR3 is 13 amino acids.

The V gene is TRBV7-2, the J gene TRBJ1-2; TRBD1 is a possible D gene (5 bases). The CDR3 spans 14 residues. The germline V gene encodes CDR1 SGHTA and CDR2 FQGNSA. Trimming shortened V by 8 bases and J by 0 bases, and 13 bases separated the two germline ends. The CDR3 region has the DNA TGTGCCAGCGAAACAGGACTTACTAACTATGGCTACACCTTC. Residues: CASETGLTNYGYTF.

This clone was seen a few times. The rearrangement joins TRBV3-1 (or the pseudogene TRBV3-2) to TRBJ2-2; D is unresolved. This CDR3 has 18 amino acids. V was trimmed by 3 bases and J by 1 base, leaving 18 bases between them. Germline lookup yields CDR1 LGHDT and CDR2 YNNKEL (reference sequence). The CDR3 nucleotides read TGTGCCAGCAGCCAGCACCCCGATGGGCTTTGGAACACCGGGGAGCTGTTTTTT. Residues: CASSQHPDGLWNTGELFF.

The V and J genes are TRBV19 and TRBJ2-1; 11 bases map to TRBD1. After removal of 6 bases from V and 9 bases from J, the junction contained 13 bases not matched to a gene. The CDR3 is made up of 16 amino acids. Germline V gives CDR1 LNHDA, CDR2 SQIVND (reference sequence). The CDR3 reads CASRPGRDRGTGEQFF. The CDR3, as DNA: TGTGCCAGTAGGCCCGGCCGGGACAGGGGGACGGGTGAGCAGTTCTTC.

The chain has TRBV12-3 or TRBV12-4 and TRBJ1-1, with 9 bases identical to TRBD1. This CDR3 is 13 amino acids long. V was clipped by 6 bases and J by 11 bases; unmatched bases: 10. The CDR3 DNA sequence: TGTGCCAGCAGCTACGGGACAGGGAGTGGGGCTTTCTTT. Translation: CASSYGTGSGAFF.

The rearrangement uses TRBV30 and TRBJ1-4; possibly TRBD1 for D (6 bases). With 2 bases removed from V and 7 bases from J, the gap between germline ends came to 11 bases. Germline values: CDR1 GTSNPN, CDR2 SVGIG (reference sequence). This CDR3 is built from 13 residues. CDR3 sequence: CAWSSQGTEKLFF. Written as DNA, the CDR3 is TGTGCCTGGAGTAGCCAGGGGACTGAAAAACTGTTTTTT.

The chain carries TRBV19 and TRBJ1-1, with 8 bases identical to TRBD1. Unmatched junction bases numbered 7, after V lost 10 bases and J lost 0 bases. Per the germline V gene, CDR1 is LNHDA and CDR2 is SQIVND (reference sequence). CDR3 length: 14 amino acids. CDR3 in amino acids: CATGQGLMNTEAFF. In DNA form, the CDR3 reads TGTGCCACCGGACAGGGATTAATGAACACTGAAGCTTTCTTT.

This CDR3 is CASSFSLAEISYEQYF. The CDR3 DNA follows: TGTGCCAGCAGTTTCAGCCTAGCGGAAATCTCCTACGAGCAGTACTTC. This sequence joins TRBV27 and TRBJ2-7; 7 positions match TRBD2. CDR3 length equals 16 residues. From germline, CDR1 is MNHEY and CDR2 SMNVEV (reference sequence). The V segment lost 3 bases and the J segment 0 bases; nucleotides outside the gene matches: 8.

V gene TRBV5-1 combines with J gene TRBJ2-1; D remains ambiguous. V shed 1 base and J shed 3 bases, with 11 bases lying between them. The CDR3 contains 15 residues. Germline assignment: CDR1 SGHRS and CDR2 YFSETQ. The CDR3, as DNA: TGCGCCAGCAGCTTGCCCCAGTCTAGCTACAATGAGCAGTTCTTC. It codes for CASSLPQSSYNEQFF.